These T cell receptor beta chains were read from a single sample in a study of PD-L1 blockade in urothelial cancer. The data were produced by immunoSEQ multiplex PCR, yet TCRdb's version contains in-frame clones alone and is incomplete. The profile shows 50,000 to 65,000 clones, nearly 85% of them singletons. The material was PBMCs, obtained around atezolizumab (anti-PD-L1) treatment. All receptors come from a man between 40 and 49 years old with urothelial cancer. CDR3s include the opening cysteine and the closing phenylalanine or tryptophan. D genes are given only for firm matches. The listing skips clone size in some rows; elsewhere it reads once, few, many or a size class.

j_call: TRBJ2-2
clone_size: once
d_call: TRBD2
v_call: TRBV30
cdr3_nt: TGTGCCTGGAGTAGCGGGAAGGTCGGGGAGCTGTTTTTT
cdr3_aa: CAWSSGKVGELFF

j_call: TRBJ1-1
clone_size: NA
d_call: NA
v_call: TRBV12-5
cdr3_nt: TGTGCTAGTGGTTGGGCCCTGGGGGAGGGAGCTTTCTTT
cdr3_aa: CASGWALGEGAFF

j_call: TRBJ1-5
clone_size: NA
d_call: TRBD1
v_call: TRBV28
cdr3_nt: TGTGCCAGCAGTTCGGGGCAGGCAGGGGGCTATCAGCCCCAGCATTTT
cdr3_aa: CASSSGQAGGYQPQHF

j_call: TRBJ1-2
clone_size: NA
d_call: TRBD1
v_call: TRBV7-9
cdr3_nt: TGTGCCAGCAGACCGGGACAGGGGGAGCGCTACACCTTC
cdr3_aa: CASRPGQGERYTF

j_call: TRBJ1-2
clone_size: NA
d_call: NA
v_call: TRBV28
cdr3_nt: TGTGCCAGCGGCGGACAGCAAGGAGGCTACACCTTC
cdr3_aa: CASGGQQGGYTF

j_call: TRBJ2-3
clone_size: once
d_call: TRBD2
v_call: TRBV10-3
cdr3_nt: TGTGCCATCAGTGAAGGTGGACTAGCGGGAGGGGAGAGCACAGATACGCAGTATTTT
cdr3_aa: CAISEGGLAGGESTDTQYF

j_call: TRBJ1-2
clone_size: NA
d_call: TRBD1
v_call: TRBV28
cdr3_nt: TGTGCCAGCAGTTTATCCGATGGGACAGGGGGGACCGGCTACACCTTC
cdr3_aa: CASSLSDGTGGTGYTF

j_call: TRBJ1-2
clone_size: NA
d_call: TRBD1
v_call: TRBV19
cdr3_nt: TGTGCCAGTAGTGTACAGGGGGCAAATGGCTACACCTTC
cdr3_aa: CASSVQGANGYTF

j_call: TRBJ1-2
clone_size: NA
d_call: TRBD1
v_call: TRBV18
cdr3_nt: TGTGCCAGCTCCCAGGGACAGGTTAACTATGGCTACACCTTC
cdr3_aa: CASSQGQVNYGYTF

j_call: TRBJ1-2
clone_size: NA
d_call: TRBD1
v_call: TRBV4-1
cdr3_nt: TGCGCCAGCAGTCGACAGGGCCAAATGAACTATGGCTACACCTTC
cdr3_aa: CASSRQGQMNYGYTF

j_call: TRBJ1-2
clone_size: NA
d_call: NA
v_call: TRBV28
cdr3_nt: TGTGCCAGCAGTTTCAAAGGGGTCCCTTATGGCTACACCTTC
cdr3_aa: CASSFKGVPYGYTF

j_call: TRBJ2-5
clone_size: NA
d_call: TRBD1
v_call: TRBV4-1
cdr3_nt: TGCGCCAGCAGCCATGTGGGGACAGGCCGGGAGACCCAGTACTTC
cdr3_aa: CASSHVGTGRETQYF

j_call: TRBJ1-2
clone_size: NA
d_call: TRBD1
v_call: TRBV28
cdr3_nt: TGTGCCAGCAGTACCGGGACAGGGAACTATGGCTACACCTTC
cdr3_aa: CASSTGTGNYGYTF

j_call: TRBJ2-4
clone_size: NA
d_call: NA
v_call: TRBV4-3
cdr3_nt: TGCGCCAGCAGCCAAGAACCAGGGGAAAACATTCAGTACTTC
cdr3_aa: CASSQEPGENIQYF

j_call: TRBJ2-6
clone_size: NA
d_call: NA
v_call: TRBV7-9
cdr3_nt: TGTGCCAGCAGCTTATCCCTAGGGGCCAACGTCCTGACTTTC
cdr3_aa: CASSLSLGANVLTF

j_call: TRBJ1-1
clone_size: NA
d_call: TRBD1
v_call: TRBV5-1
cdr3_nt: TGCGCCAGCAGCCTTCGACAGGGGGCGGACACTGAAGCTTTCTTT
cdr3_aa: CASSLRQGADTEAFF

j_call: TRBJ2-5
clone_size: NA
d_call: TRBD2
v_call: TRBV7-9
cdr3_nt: TGTGCCAGCGCTGCGGGGGGGGAGTTAGAGACCCAGTACTTC
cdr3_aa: CASAAGGELETQYF

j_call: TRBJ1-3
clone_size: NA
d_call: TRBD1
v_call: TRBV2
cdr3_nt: TGTGCCAGCGGGGAGGGACAGGGGGCTGGAAACACCATATATTTT
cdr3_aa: CASGEGQGAGNTIYF

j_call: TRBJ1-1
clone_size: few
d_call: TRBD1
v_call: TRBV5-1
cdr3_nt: TGCGCCAGCAGCTGGACAGGGTATACTGAAGCTTTCTTT
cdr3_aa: CASSWTGYTEAFF

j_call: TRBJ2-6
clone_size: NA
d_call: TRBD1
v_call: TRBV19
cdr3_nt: TGTGCCAGTACCCCGAGGTGGGCAGGGGGTTCAGCCAACGTCCTGACTTTC
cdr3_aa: CASTPRWAGGSANVLTF

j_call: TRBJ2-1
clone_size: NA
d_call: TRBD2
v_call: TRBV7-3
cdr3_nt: TGTGCCAGCAGCTCCCGAAGACTAGCGCGCGATGAGCAGTTCTTC
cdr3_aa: CASSSRRLARDEQFF

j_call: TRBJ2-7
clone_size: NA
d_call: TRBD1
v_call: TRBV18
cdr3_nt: TGTGCCAGCTCACCGGACAGGGGTCCCGACGAGCAGTACTTC
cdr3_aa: CASSPDRGPDEQYF

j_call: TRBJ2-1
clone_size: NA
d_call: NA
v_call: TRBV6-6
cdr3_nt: TGTGCCAGCAGCTTGCAGTTAGCCTCCGACAATGAGCAGTTCTTC
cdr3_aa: CASSLQLASDNEQFF

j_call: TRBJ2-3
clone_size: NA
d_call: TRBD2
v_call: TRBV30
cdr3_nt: TGTGCCTGGACCATCGCGGGGGGGGCGCGAAGCCGCACAGATACGCAGTATTTT
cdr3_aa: CAWTIAGGARSRTDTQYF

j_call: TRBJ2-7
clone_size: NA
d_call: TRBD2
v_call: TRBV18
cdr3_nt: TGTGCCAGCTCATCGGGAGGGCTCCCCTACGAGCAGTACTTC
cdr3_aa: CASSSGGLPYEQYF

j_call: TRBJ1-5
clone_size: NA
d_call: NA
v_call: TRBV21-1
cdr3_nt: TGTGCCAGCACCTGTGGACACCTTAGCAATCAGCCCCAGCATTTT
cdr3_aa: CASTCGHLSNQPQHF

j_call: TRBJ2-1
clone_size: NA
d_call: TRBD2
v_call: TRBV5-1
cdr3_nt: TGCGCCAGCAGCTTGGCCTCGGGACTAGTACGGGAGCAGTTCTTC
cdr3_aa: CASSLASGLVREQFF

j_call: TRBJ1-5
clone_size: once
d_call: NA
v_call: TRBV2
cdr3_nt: TGTGCCAGCAGTCTCCAAGGGGTACGAAATCAGCCCCAGCATTTT
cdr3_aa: CASSLQGVRNQPQHF

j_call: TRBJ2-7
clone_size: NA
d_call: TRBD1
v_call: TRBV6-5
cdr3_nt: TGTGCCAGCAGTTATACAAGACAGGGGGCCCACGAGCAGTACTTC
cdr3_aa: CASSYTRQGAHEQYF

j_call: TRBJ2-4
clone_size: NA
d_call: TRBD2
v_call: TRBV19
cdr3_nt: TGTGCCAGTAGTCCCACTAGCGGGCAGACTCTAAACATTCAGTACTTC
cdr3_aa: CASSPTSGQTLNIQYF

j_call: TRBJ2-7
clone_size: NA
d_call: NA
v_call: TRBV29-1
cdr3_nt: TGCAGCGTTGCATCCTTGGAGGGCTACGAGCAGTACTTC
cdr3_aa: CSVASLEGYEQYF

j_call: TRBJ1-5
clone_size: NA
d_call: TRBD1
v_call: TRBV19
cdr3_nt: TGTGCCAGTAGTTTTCTACAGGGGCTCGGTCAGCCCCAGCATTTT
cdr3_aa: CASSFLQGLGQPQHF

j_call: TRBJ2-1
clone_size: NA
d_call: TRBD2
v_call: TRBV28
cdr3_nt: TGTGCCAGCAGTCGATACGCTAGCGGTACCTACAATGAGCAGTTCTTC
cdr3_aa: CASSRYASGTYNEQFF

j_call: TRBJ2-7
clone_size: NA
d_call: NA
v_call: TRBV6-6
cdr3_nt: TGTGCCAGCAGCTACACGGGGTACGAGCAGTACTTC
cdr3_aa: CASSYTGYEQYF

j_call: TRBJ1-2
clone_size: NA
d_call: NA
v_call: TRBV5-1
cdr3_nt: TGCGCCAGCAGCTCCCCCGGGGGACGCTATGGCTACACCTTC
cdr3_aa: CASSSPGGRYGYTF

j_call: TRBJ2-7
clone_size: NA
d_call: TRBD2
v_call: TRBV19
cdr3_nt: TGTGCCAGTAGTAATAGGCTAGCGGGAGCCGAGCAGTACTTC
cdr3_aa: CASSNRLAGAEQYF

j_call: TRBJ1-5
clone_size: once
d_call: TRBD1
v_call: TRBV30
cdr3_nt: TGTGCCTGGAGTTCGGCAGGGGGCCAGCCCCAGCATTTT
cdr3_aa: CAWSSAGGQPQHF

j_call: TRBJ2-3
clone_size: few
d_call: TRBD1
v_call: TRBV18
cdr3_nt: TGTGCCAGCTCATCGACAGGGGCCTCTAGCACAGATACGCAGTATTTT
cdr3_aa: CASSSTGASSTDTQYF

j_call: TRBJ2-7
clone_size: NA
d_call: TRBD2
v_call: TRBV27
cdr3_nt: TGTGCCAGCAGTCCCCGGGGGGGCGGGGGCACCTACGAGCAGTACTTC
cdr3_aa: CASSPRGGGGTYEQYF

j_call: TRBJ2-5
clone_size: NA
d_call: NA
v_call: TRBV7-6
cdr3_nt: TGTGCCAGCAGCTTAGCGCTGGGGGCGGGAGAAGAGACCCAGTACTTC
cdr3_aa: CASSLALGAGEETQYF

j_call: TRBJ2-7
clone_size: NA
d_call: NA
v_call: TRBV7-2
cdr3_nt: TGTGCCAGCAGCTTAGCCCCCGGGACAGGGACCCTAGCGGGGTCCTACGAGCAGTACTTC
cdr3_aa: CASSLAPGTGTLAGSYEQYF

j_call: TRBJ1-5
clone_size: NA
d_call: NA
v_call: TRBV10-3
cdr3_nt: TGTGCCATCAGTGAGTCGTTCGCGGGGAGGAGTCAGCCCCAGCATTTT
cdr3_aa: CAISESFAGRSQPQHF

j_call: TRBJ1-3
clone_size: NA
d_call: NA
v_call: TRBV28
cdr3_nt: TGTGCCAGCAGTTTACTCTCTGGAAACACCATATATTTT
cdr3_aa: CASSLLSGNTIYF

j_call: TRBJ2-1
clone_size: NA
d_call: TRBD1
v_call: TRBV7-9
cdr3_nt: TGTGCCAGCAGTCCGGACAGGGGGCGCAATGAGCAGTTCTTC
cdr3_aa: CASSPDRGRNEQFF

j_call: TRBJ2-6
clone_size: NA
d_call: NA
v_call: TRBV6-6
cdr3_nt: TGTGCCAGCAGTTACTCGGAGGCTGGGGCCAACGTCCTGACTTTC
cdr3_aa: CASSYSEAGANVLTF

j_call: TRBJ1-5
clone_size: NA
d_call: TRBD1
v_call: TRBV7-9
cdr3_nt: TGTGCCAGCAGTCGCGGAAACCGGGACAGTTATCAGCCCCAGCATTTT
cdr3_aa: CASSRGNRDSYQPQHF

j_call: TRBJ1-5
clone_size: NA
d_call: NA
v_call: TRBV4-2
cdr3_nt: TGTGCCAGCAGCCAAGAACAGGCCTCGGATCAGCCCCAGCATTTT
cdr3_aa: CASSQEQASDQPQHF

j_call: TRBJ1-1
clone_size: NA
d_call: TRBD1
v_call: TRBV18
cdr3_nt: TGTGCCAGCTCACCATCGACAGGGAGCACTGAAGCTTTCTTT
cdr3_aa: CASSPSTGSTEAFF

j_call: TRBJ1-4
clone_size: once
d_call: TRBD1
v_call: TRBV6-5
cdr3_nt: TGTGCCAGCAGTCCCCGACAGGGGACGGGGACAAAACTGTTTTTT
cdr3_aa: CASSPRQGTGTKLFF

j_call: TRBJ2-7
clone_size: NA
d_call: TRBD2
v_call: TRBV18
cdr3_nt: TGTGCCAGCTCACCACCGCTCTTCAACACAACTAGCGGGAGGAACGAGCAGTACTTC
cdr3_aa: CASSPPLFNTTSGRNEQYF

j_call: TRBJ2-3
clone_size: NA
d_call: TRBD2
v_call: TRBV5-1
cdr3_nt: TGCGCCAGCAGCTCGACTAGCGGTGTGGGCACAGATACGCAGTATTTT
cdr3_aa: CASSSTSGVGTDTQYF

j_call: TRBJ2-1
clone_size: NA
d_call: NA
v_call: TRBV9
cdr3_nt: TGTGCCAGCAGCGCCTCTAGCAATGAGCAGTTCTTC
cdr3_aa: CASSASSNEQFF

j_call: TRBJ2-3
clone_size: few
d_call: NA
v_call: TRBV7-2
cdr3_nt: TGTGCCAGCAGCCTTCAAAGACTCGCTTTGACGCAGTATTTT
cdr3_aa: CASSLQRLALTQYF

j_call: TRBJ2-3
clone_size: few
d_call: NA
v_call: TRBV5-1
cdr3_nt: TGCGCCAGCCGTCTCTCTAGCACAGATACGCAGTATTTT
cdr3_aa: CASRLSSTDTQYF

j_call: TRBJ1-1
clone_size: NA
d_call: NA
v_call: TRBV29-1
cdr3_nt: TGCAGCGTTGAACAGAACACTGAAGCTTTCTTT
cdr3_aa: CSVEQNTEAFF

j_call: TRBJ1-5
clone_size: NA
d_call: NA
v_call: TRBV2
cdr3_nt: TGTGCCAGCGGTGGGCGGATCAATCAGCCCCAGCATTTT
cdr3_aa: CASGGRINQPQHF

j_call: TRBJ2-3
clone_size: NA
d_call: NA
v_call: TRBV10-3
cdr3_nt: TGTGCCACCTTAGCAGAGTATATTAGCACAGATACGCAGTATTTT
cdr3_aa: CATLAEYISTDTQYF

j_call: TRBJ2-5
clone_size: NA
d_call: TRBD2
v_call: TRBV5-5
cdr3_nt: TGTGCCAGCAGCGTGGGACTAGCGGGAGGCGGAGAGACCCAGTACTTC
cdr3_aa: CASSVGLAGGGETQYF